This TCR beta chain was documented in a study of breast tumors, draining lymph nodes, adjacent tissues. General study results and limits: The data were judged consistent with most tumor T cells coming from lymph node and expanding in tumor.

This clonotype was detected a few times. Its matching antigen is unknown. The CDR3 runs to 13 residues. Per the germline V gene, CDR1 is MNHNY and CDR2 is SVGAGI (reference sequence). V was shortened by 5 bases and J by 5 bases, with 12 bases between the two germline ends. MiXCR, applied by TCRdb to the multiplex PCR reads, yields one record per CDR3 protein. Here the sample spans some 250,000 distinct CDR3 sequences, around 34% being singletons. Breast cancer patients provided tissue from their axillary draining lymph nodes. The clonotype was recovered from a female donor with breast cancer. Some clones in this sample may be carry-over from other donors' samples. This rearrangement joins TRBV6-6 to TRBJ2-5, with a weak D call TRBD2 (5 bases). The sequencing input was axillary lymph node tissue. This CDR3 reads CASSHGEPETQYF. As DNA, the CDR3 is TGTGCCAGCAGTCACGGGGAACCGGAGACCCAGTACTTC.